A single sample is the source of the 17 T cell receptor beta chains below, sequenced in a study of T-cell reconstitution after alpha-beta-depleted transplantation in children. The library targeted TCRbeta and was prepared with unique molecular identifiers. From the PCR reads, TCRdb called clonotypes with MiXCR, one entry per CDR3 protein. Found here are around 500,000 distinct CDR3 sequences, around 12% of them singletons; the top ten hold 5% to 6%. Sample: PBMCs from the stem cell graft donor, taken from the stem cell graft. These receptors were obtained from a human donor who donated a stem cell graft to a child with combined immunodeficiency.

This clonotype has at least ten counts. The CDR3 coding sequence is TGTGCCAGCAGCACCGGCTGGGACGCAACCTACGAGCAGTACTTC. Encoded protein: CASSTGWDATYEQYF. The rearrangement links TRBV7-2 to TRBJ2-7, with D perhaps matching TRBD1 or TRBD2 (5 bases each). The germline gives CDR1 SGHTA, CDR2 FQGNSA. Trimming took off 5 bases at V and 2 bases at J, with 16 bases between the two ends. The CDR3 has 15 amino acids.

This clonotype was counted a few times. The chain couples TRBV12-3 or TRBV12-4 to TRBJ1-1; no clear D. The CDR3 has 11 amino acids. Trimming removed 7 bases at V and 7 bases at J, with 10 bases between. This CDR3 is CASTRAFEAFF. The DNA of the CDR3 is TGTGCCAGCACCCGGGCCTTTGAAGCTTTCTTT.

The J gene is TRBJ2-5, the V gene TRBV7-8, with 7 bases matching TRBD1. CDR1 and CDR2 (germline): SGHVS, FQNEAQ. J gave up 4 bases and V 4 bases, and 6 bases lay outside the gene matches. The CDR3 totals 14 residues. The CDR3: CASSSPGTVETQYF. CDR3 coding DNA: TGTGCCAGCAGCTCCCCGGGGACAGTAGAGACCCAGTACTTC.

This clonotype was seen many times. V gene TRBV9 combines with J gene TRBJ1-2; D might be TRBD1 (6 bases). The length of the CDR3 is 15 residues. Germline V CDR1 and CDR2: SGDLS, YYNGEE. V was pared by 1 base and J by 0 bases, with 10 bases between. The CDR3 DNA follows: TGTGCCAGCAGCGTAACAGGGCGAGCTAACTATGGCTACACCTTC. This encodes CASSVTGRANYGYTF.

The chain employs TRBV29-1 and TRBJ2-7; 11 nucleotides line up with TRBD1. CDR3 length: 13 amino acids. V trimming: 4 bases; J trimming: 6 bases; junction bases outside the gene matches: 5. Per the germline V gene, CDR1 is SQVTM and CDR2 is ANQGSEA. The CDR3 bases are TGCAGCGTTGCCCGGACAGGGGGCGGCGAGCAGTACTTC. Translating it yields CSVARTGGGEQYF.

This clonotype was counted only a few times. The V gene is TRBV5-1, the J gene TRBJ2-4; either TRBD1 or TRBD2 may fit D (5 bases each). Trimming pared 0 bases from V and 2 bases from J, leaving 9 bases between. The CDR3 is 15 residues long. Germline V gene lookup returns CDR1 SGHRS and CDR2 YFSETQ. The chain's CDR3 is CASSLDGGSKNIQYF. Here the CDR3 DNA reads TGCGCCAGCAGCTTGGATGGGGGTTCCAAAAACATTCAGTACTTC.

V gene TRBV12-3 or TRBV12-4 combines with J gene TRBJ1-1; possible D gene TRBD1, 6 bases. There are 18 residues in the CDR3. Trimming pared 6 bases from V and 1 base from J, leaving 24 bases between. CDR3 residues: CASSYNFFKGEENTEAFF. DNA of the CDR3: TGTGCCAGCAGCTATAATTTCTTTAAGGGGGAGGAGAACACTGAAGCTTTCTTT.

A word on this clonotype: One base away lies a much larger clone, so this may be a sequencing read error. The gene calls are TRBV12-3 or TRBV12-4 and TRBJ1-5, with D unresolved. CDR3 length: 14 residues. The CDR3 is CASSSDHSSQPQHF. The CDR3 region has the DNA TGTGCCAGCAGTTCGGACCATAGCAGTCAGCCCCAGCATTTT.

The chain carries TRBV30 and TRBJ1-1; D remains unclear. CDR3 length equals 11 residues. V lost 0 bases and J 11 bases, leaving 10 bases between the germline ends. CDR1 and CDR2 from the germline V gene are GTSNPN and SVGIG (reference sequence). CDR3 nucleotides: TGTGCCTGGAGTGTACTTGACGGGGCTTTCTTT. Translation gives CAWSVLDGAFF.

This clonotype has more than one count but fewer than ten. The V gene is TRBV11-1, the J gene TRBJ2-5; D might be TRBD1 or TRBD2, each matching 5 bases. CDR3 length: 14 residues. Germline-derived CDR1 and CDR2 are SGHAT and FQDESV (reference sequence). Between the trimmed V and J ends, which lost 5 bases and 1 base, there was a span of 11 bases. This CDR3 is CASSITGTQETQYF. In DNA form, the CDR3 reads TGTGCCAGCAGCATAACCGGGACCCAAGAGACCCAGTACTTC.

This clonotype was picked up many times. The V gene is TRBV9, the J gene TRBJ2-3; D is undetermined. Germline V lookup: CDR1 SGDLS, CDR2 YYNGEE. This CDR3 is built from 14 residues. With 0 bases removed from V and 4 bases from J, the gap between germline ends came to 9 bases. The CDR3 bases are TGTGCCAGCAGCGTAGAGCCCAGACCAGATACGCAGTATTTT. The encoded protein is CASSVEPRPDTQYF.

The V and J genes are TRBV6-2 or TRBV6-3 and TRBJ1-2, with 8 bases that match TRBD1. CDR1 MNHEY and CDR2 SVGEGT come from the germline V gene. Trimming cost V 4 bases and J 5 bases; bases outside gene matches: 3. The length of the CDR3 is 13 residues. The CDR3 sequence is CASSWGQAYGYTF. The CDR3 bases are TGTGCCAGCAGTTGGGGACAGGCTTATGGCTACACCTTC.

The CDR3: CASSFTGGANYGYTF. Written as DNA, the CDR3 is TGTGCCAGCAGTTTTACAGGGGGCGCGAACTATGGCTACACCTTC. The chain employs TRBV6-5 and TRBJ1-2; TRBD1 matches at 9 bases. Per germline, CDR1 MNHEY and CDR2 SVGAGI. The CDR3 consists of 15 residues. V lost 4 bases, J lost 2 bases, and 5 bases stayed unmatched.

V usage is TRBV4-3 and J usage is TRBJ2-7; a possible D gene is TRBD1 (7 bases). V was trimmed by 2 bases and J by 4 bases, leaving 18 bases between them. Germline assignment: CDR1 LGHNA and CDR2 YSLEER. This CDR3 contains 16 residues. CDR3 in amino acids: CASSQLRGAGPYEQYF. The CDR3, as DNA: TGCGCCAGCAGCCAACTCAGGGGGGCGGGGCCATACGAGCAGTACTTC.

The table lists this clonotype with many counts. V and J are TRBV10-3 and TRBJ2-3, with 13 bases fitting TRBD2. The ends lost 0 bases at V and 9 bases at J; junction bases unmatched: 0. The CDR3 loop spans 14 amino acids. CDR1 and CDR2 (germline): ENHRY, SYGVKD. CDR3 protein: CAISESGLAGTQYF. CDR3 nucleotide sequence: TGTGCCATCAGTGAGTCGGGACTAGCGGGGACGCAGTATTTT.

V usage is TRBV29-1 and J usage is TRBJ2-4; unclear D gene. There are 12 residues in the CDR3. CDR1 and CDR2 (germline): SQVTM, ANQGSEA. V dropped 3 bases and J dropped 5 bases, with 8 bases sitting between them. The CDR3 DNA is TGCAGCGTTGATAAGGGCGAAAACATTCAGTACTTC. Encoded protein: CSVDKGENIQYF. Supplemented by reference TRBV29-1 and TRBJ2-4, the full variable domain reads SAVISQKPSRDICQRGTSLTIQCQVDSQVTMMFWYRQQPGQSLTLIATANQGSEATYESGFVIDKFPISRPNLTFSTLTVSNMSPEDSSIYLCSVDKGENIQYFGAGTRLSVL.

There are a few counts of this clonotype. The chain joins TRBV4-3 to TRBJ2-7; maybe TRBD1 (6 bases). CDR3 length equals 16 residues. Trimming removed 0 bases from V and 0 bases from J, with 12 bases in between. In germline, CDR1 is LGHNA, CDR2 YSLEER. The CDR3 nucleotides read TGCGCCAGCAGCCAAGAGGGGGCGGATAGCTCCTACGAGCAGTACTTC. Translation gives CASSQEGADSSYEQYF.